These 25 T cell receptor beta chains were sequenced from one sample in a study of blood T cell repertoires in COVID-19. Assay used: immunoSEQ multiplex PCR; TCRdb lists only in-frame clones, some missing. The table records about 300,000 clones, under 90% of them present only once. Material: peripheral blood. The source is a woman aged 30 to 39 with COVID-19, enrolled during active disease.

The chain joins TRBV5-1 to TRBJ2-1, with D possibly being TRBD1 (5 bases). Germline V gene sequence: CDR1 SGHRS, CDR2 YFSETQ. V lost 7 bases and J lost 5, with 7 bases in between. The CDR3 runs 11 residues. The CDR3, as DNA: TGCGCCAGCTCAGGGCACAATGAGCAGTTCTTC. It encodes CASSGHNEQFF.

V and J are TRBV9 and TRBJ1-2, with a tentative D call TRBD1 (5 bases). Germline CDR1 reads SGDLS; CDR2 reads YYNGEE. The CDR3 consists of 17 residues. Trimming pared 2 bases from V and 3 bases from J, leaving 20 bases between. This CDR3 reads CASSVDLGLAGDYGYTF. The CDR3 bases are TGTGCCAGCAGCGTCGATTTAGGGCTGGCGGGGGACTATGGCTACACCTTC.

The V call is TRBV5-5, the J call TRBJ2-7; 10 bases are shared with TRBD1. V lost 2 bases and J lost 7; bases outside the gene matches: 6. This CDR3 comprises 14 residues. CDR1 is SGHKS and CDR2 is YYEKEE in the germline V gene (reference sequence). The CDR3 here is CASSFGTGALEQYF. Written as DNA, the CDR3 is TGTGCCAGCAGCTTCGGGACAGGGGCGTTGGAGCAGTACTTC.

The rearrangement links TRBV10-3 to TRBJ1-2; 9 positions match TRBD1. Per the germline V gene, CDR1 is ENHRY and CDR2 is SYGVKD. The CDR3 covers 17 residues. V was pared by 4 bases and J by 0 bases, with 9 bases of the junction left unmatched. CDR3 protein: CAISGTGANITNYGYTF. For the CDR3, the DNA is TGTGCCATCAGTGGGACAGGGGCGAACATTACTAACTATGGCTACACCTTC.

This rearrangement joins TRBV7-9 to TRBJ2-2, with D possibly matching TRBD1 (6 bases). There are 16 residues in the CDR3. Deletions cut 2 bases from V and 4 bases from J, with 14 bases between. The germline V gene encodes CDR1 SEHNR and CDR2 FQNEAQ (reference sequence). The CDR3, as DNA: TGTGCCAGCAGCTTACGTCAGGGGTCAAGCACCGGGGAGCTGTTTTTT. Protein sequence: CASSLRQGSSTGELFF.

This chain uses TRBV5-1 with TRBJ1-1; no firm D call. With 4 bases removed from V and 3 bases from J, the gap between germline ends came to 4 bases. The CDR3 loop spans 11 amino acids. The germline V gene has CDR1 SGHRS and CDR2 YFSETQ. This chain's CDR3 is CASSDYTEAFF. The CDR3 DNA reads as TGCGCCAGCAGCGACTACACTGAAGCTTTCTTT.

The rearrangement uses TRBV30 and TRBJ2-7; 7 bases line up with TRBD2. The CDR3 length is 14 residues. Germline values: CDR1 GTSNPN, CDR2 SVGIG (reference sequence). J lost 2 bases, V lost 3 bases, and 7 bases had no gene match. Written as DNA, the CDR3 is TGTGCCTGGAGGGAGGGGACTATCACCTACGAGCAGTACGTC. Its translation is CAWREGTITYEQYV.

The CDR3 region is CASSLSGLAGMNEQFF. The CDR3 DNA follows: TGTGCCAGTAGTCTCTCGGGACTAGCGGGGATGAATGAGCAGTTCTTC. V usage is TRBV19 and J usage is TRBJ2-1; the match to TRBD2 covers 13 bases. Germline V gene data show CDR1 as LNHDA and CDR2 as SQIVND (reference sequence). The trim removed 5 bases at V and 7 bases at J, leaving 8 bases unmatched. The CDR3 has 16 amino acids.

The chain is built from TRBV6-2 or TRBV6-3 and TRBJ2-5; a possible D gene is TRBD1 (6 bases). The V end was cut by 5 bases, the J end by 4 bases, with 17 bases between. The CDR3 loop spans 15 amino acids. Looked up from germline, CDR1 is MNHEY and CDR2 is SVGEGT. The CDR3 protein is CASSRTDRSGETQYF. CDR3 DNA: TGTGCCAGCAGTCGAACCGACAGGTCGGGAGAGACCCAGTACTTC.

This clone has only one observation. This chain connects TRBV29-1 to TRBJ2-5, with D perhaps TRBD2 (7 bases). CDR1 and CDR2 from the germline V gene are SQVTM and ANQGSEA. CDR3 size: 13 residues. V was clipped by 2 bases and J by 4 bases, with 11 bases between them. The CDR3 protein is CSVENGGPETQYF. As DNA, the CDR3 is TGCAGCGTTGAAAACGGGGGGCCAGAGACCCAGTACTTC.

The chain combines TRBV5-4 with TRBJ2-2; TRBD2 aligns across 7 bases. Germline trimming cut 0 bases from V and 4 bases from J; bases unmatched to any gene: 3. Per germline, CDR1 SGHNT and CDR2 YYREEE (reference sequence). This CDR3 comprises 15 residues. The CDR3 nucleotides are TGTGCCAGCAGCTTGGACCTAGCGGTCACCGGGGAGCTGTTTTTT. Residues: CASSLDLAVTGELFF.

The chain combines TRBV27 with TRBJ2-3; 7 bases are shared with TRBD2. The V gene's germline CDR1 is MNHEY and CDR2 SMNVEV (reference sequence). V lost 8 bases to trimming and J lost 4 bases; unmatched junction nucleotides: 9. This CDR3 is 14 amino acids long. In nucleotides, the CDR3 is TGTGCCAGCGGGAGTCTAGCGGCCCCAGATACGCAGTATTTT. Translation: CASGSLAAPDTQYF.

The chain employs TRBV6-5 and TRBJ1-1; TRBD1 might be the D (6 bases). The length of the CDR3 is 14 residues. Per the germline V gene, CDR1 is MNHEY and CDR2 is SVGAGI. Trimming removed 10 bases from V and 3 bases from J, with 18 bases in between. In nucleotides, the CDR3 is TGTGCCAAGATTCGGACAGCCCGAGACACTGAAGCTTTCTTT. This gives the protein CAKIRTARDTEAFF.

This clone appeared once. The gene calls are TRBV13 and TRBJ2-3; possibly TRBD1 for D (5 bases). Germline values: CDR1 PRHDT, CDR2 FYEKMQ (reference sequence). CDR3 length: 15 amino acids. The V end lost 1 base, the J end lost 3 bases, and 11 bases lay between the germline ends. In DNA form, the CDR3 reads TGTGCCAGCAGCTTAGTTCGTCCAGGGACAGATACGCAGTATTTT. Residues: CASSLVRPGTDTQYF. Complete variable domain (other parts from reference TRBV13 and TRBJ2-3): AAGVIQSPRHLIKEKRETATLKCYPIPRHDTVYWYQQGPGQDPQFLISFYEKMQSDKGSIPDRFSAQQFSDYHSELNMSSLELGDSALYFCASSLVRPGTDTQYFGPGTRLTVL.

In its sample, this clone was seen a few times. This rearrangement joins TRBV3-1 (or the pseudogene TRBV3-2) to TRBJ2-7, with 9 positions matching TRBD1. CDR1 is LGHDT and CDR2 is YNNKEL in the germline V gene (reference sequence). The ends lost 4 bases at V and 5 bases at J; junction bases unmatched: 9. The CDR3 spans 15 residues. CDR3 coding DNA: TGTGCCAGCAGCCCGGGACAGGGCTCAGCGGACGAGCAGTACTTC. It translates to CASSPGQGSADEQYF.

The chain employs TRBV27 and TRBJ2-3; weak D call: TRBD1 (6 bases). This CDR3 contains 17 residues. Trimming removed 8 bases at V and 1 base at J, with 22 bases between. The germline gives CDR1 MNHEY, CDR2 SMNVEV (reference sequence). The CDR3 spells CASATIVGQTRTDTQYF. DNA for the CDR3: TGTGCCAGCGCTACCATAGTTGGACAGACTCGCACAGATACGCAGTATTTT.

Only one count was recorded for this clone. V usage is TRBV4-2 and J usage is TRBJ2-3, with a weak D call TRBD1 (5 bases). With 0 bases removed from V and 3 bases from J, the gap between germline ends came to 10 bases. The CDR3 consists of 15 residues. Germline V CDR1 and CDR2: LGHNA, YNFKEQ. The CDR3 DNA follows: TGTGCCAGCAGCCAAGAGGGGCAGGGAACAGATACGCAGTATTTT. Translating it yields CASSQEGQGTDTQYF.

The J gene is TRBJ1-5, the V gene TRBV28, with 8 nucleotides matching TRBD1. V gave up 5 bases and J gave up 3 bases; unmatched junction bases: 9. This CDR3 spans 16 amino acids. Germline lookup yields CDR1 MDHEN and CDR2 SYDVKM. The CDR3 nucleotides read TGTGCCAGCAGTGTTCCAGGGGGCGGTCCCAATCAGCCCCAGCATTTT. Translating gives CASSVPGGGPNQPQHF.

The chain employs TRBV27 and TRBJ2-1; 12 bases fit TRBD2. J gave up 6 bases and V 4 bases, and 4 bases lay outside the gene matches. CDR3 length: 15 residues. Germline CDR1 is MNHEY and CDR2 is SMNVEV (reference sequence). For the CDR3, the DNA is TGTGCCAGCAGTTCCAGGACTAGCGGGACCAATGAGCAGTTCTTC. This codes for CASSSRTSGTNEQFF.

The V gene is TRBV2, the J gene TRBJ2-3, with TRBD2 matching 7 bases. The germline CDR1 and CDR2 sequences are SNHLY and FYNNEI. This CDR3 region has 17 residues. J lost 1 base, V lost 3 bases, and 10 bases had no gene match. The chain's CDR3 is CASSEWRTGGGTDTQYF. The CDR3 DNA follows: TGTGCCAGCAGTGAGTGGAGGACGGGGGGTGGCACAGATACGCAGTATTTT.

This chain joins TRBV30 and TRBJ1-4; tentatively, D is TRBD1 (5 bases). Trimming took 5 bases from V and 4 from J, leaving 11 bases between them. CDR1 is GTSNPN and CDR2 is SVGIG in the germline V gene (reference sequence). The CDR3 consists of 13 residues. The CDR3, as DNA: TGTGCCTGGGGGGCGGTCGGTAATGAAAAACTGTTTTTT. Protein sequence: CAWGAVGNEKLFF.

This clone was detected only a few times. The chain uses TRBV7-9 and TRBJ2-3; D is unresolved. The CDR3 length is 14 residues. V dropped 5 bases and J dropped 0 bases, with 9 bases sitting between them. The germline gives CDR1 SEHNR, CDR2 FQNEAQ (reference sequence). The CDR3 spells CASSPSSSTDTQYF. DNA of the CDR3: TGTGCCAGCAGCCCCTCCTCTAGCACAGATACGCAGTATTTT.

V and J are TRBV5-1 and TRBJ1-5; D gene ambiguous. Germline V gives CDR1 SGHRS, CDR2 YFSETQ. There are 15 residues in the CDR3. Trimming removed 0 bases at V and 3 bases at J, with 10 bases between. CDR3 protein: CASSLDGENNQPQHF. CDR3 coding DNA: TGCGCCAGCAGCTTGGACGGAGAAAACAATCAGCCCCAGCATTTT.

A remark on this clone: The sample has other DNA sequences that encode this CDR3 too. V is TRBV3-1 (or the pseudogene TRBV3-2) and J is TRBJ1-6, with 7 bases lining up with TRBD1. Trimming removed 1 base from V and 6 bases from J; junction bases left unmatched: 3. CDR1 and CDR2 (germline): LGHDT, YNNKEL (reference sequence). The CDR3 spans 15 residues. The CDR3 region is CASSQGQGVNSPLHF. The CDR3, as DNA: TGTGCCAGCAGCCAAGGACAGGGCGTTAATTCACCCCTCCACTTT.

CDR3 protein: CASSFRTGGQETQYF. CDR3 bases: TGTGCCAGCAGCTTTCGGACAGGGGGCCAAGAGACCCAGTACTTC. The genes are TRBV7-2 and TRBJ2-5, with TRBD1 matching 10 bases. The CDR3 totals 15 residues. Per germline, CDR1 SGHTA and CDR2 FQGNSA. The V segment lost 3 bases and the J segment 1 base; nucleotides outside the gene matches: 2.